Described below is a single T cell receptor (beta chain) sequence and its context. These data originate in a study of blood T cell repertoires in COVID-19. Libraries were prepared by immunoSEQ multiplex PCR; TCRdb keeps only in-frame clonotypes and omits some of them. The sample carries under 250,000 clones, about 88% recorded once. This CDR3 comprises 11 residues. Germline V lookup: CDR1 MNHEY, CDR2 SVGAGI. The V end lost 6 bases, the J end lost 15 bases, and 15 bases lay between the germline ends. The source of this sequence is a middle-aged woman with acute or convalescent COVID-19. V and J are TRBV6-5 and TRBJ2-1; TRBD1 is a possible D gene (6 bases). The sequenced material came from peripheral blood. The CDR3 sequence is CASRAGAVGFF. The CDR3 region has the DNA TGTGCCAGCAGGGCAGGGGCCGTGGGGTTCTTC.